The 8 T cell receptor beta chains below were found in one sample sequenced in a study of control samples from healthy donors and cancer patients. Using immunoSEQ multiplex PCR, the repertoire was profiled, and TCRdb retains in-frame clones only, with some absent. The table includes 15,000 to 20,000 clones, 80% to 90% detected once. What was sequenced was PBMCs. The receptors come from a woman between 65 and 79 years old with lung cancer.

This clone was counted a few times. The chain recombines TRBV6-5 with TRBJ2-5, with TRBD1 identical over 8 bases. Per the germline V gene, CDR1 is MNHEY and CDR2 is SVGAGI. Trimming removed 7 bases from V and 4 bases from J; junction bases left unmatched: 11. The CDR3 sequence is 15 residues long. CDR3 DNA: TGTGCCAGCATCACTACAGGGGGAAGTGGAGAGACCCAGTACTTC. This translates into CASITTGGSGETQYF.

Here the CDR3 reads CASSLSRQGNYEQYF. In DNA, the CDR3 is TGTGCCAGCAGCTTGTCCCGACAGGGAAACTACGAGCAGTACTTC. This chain links TRBV5-5 with TRBJ2-7, with TRBD1 matching over 7 bases. This CDR3 has 15 residues. The V gene end was trimmed by 1 base and the J gene end by 3 bases; junction bases not matched to a gene: 7. Germline loops: CDR1 SGHKS, CDR2 YYEKEE (reference sequence).

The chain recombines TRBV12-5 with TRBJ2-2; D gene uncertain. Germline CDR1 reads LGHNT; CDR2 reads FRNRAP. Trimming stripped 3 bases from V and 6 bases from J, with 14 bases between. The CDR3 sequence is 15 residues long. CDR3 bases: TGTGCTAGTGGTTTATGGGATTGGCGGCCCGGGGAGCTGTTTTTT. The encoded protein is CASGLWDWRPGELFF.

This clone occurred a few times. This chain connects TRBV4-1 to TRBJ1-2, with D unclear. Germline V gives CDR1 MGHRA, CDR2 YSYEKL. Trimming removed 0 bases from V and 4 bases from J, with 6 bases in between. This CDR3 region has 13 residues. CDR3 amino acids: CASSQDLIYGYTF. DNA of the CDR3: TGCGCCAGCAGCCAAGATCTTATCTATGGCTACACCTTC.

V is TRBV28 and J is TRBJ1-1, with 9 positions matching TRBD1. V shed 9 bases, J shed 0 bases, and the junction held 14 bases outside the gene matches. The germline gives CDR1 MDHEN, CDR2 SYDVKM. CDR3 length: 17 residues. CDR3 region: CASLPGTGIPMNTEAFF. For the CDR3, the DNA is TGTGCCAGTTTACCCGGGACAGGGATCCCCATGAACACTGAAGCTTTCTTT.

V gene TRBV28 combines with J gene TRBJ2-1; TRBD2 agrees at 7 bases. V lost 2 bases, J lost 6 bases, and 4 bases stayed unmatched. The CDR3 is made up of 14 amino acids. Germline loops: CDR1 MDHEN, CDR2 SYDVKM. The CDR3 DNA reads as TGTGCCAGCAGTTTAGCGGGAGAAGTCAATGAGCAGTTCTTC. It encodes CASSLAGEVNEQFF.

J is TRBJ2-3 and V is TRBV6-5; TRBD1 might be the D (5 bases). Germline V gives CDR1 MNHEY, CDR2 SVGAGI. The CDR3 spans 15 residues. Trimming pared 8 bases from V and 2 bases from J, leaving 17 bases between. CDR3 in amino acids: CASVLTATYTDTQYF. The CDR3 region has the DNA TGTGCCAGCGTACTGACAGCTACATACACAGATACGCAGTATTTT.

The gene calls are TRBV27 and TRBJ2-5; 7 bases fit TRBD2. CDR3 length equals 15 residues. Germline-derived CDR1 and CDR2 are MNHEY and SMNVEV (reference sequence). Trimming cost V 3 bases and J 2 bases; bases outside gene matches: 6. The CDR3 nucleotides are TGTGCCAGCAGTTTGAGTGGGACTAAACAAGAGACCCAGTACTTC. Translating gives CASSLSGTKQETQYF.